This TCR beta chain derives from a study of cytomegalovirus exposure and HLA in healthy donors. The PCR ran on 60 Vbeta and 13 Jbeta primers. TCRdb keeps only in-frame clones here, not all; method: immunoSEQ multiplex PCR. The sample has almost 95,000 clones, 69% seen once. As for this clone: Antigen specificity is unknown.

Whole-study results and caveats: The HLA-A and HLA-B alleles of most subjects were reportedly predicted accurately from TCR beta sequences.

Input material: PBMCs. The source is a man aged 50-59 years in good health and CMV-seronegative.

For the CDR3, the DNA is TGTGCCAGCAGCCCAGGTGGGCGGGAGGGCATCAACGAGCAGTACGTC. The encoded protein is CASSPGGREGINEQYV. V gene TRBV7-8 combines with J gene TRBJ2-7, with 9 positions matching TRBD2. Losses at the gene ends were 5 bases for V and 5 bases for J; bases not matched to a gene: 13. Germline CDR1 and CDR2: SGHVS and FQNEAQ. The CDR3 is made up of 16 amino acids.